Listed below are T cell receptor beta chains from one sample, sequenced in a study of glioma-infiltrating T cells. TCRdb redid the calling of the multiplex PCR reads with MiXCR, one entry per CDR3 protein. The profile shows 150,000 to 200,000 distinct CDR3 sequences, 25% to 35% of them singletons. The sequenced sample consisted of glioma tissue, nonneoplastic brain tissue, or PBMCs (not recorded which). These receptor sequences come from a human donor with low-grade glioma or glioblastoma, undergoing nonglioma brain surgery, or in good health (not recorded which). Both conserved end residues are part of each CDR3. A D gene is named only where the DNA matches it firmly. Clone size appears in some rows only: once, few, many, or a class for an expanded clone.

size: once; V: TRBV3-1; J: TRBJ2-7; D: -; DNA: TGTGCCAGCAGCCCTAAAAGATACTGCAGGGACGAGCGGTACTTC; CDR3: CASSPKRYCRDERYF
size: many; V: TRBV6-1; J: TRBJ1-6; D: TRBD1; DNA: TGTGCCAGCAGCTCGGACAGGGGCGATTCACCCCTCCACTTT; CDR3: CASSSDRGDSPLHF
size: many; V: TRBV20-1; J: TRBJ2-7; D: -; DNA: TGCAGTGCTTCTGGAGGTTTCTACTACGAGCAGTACTTC; CDR3: CSASGGFYYEQYF
size: many; V: TRBV3-1; J: TRBJ1-1; D: -; DNA: TGTGCCAGCAGCCAAGATAAGGGGAACACTGAAGCTTTCTTT; CDR3: CASSQDKGNTEAFF
size: many; V: TRBV20-1; J: TRBJ1-6; D: TRBD1; DNA: TGCAGTGCTAGAGAGCAGGGGGCCAATAATTCACCCCTCCACTTT; CDR3: CSAREQGANNSPLHF
size: many; V: TRBV6-1; J: TRBJ2-7; D: -; DNA: TGTGCCAGCAGTCTCGTCGGGGGGCCGTACGAGCAGTACTTC; CDR3: CASSLVGGPYEQYF
size: many; V: TRBV27; J: TRBJ1-5; D: TRBD1; DNA: TGTGCCAGCAGTTTATCCAGGGGGGGGAATCAGCCCCAGCATTTT; CDR3: CASSLSRGGNQPQHF
size: -; V: TRBV11-1; J: TRBJ2-1; D: TRBD1; DNA: TGTGCCAGCAGCTTAGAGGACAGGGGTTACAATGAGCAGTTCTTC; CDR3: CASSLEDRGYNEQFF
size: many; V: TRBV7-2; J: TRBJ2-5; D: TRBD2; DNA: TGTGCCAGCAGCACCGGACTAGCGGGAGGCAGAGAGACCCAGTACTTC; CDR3: CASSTGLAGGRETQYF
size: -; V: TRBV19; J: TRBJ1-2; D: -; DNA: TGTGCCAGTAGTATAAACTATGGCTACACCTTC; CDR3: CASSINYGYTF
size: -; V: TRBV18; J: TRBJ2-7; D: -; DNA: TGTGCCAGCTCACCTTCCCGGGAGTTCTACGAGCAGTACTTC; CDR3: CASSPSREFYEQYF
size: -; V: TRBV29-1; J: TRBJ1-2; D: -; DNA: TGCAGCGTTTTGGACGGTCCGCTGGCTACAGCCTTC; CDR3: CSVLDGPLATAF
size: -; V: TRBV5-4; J: TRBJ1-2; D: -; DNA: TGTGCCAGCAGCCCGGAAAATTCTAAGCTGGGCACCTTC; CDR3: CASSPENSKLGTF
size: few; V: TRBV24-1; J: TRBJ2-5; D: TRBD1; DNA: TGTGCCACCAGTGGCTATACCGGGACAGCCCAAGAGACCCAGTACTTC; CDR3: CATSGYTGTAQETQYF
size: few; V: TRBV11-2; J: TRBJ1-1; D: TRBD1; DNA: TGTGCCAGCAGCTTACTTAGGGGGCGCCGGGGCACTGAAGCTTTCTTT; CDR3: CASSLLRGRRGTEAFF
size: -; V: TRBV9; J: TRBJ2-1; D: -; DNA: TGTGCCAGCAGCGTACGAGCGGACACTTCCCATGAGCAGTTCTTC; CDR3: CASSVRADTSHEQFF
size: few; V: TRBV18; J: TRBJ2-1; D: -; DNA: TGTGCCAGCTCACCACCTAGCAACCCCTACAATGAGCAGTTCTTC; CDR3: CASSPPSNPYNEQFF